Shown below are 8 T cell receptor beta chains from a single sample sequenced in a study of OX40 agonist ivuxolimab in advanced cancers. Assay: immunoSEQ multiplex PCR; the TCRdb copy retains only in-frame clones and omits some. The sample records over 50,000 clones, roughly 84% being singletons. Sequenced here: CD4+ or CD8+ T cells sorted from blood, sampled in a trial of the OX40 agonist ivuxolimab. These receptors were obtained from an adult with an advanced solid tumor such as melanoma, head and neck, liver or kidney cancer.

The rearrangement uses TRBV5-5 and TRBJ2-6; D might be TRBD1 or TRBD2, each matching 5 bases. The CDR3 contains 17 residues. The V and J ends lost 5 bases and 0 bases respectively, with 15 bases between them. The germline CDR1 and CDR2 sequences are SGHKS and YYEKEE (reference sequence). DNA for the CDR3: TGTGCCAGCAGAACCGGGACGGTGATCTCTGGGGCCAACGTCCTGACTTTC. Its protein is CASRTGTVISGANVLTF. Full variable domain (missing parts from reference TRBV5-5 and TRBJ2-6): DAGVTQSPTHLIKTRGQQVTLRCSPISGHKSVSWYQQVLGQGPQFIFQYYEKEERGRGNFPDRFSARQFPNYSSELNVNALLLGDSALYLCASRTGTVISGANVLTFGAGSRLTVL.

This clone was recorded once. Here the CDR3 DNA reads TGTGCCAGCAGCACCAAACAGGGGGCTAACTATGGCTACACCTTC. As protein: CASSTKQGANYGYTF. The chain carries TRBV6-1 and TRBJ1-2; 8 bases match TRBD1. Per germline, CDR1 MNHNS and CDR2 SASEGT. V lost 6 bases, J lost 0 bases, and 6 bases stayed unmatched. The CDR3 spans 15 residues.

The rearrangement links TRBV5-5 to TRBJ1-3; TRBD1 is a possible D gene (5 bases). Trimming pared 4 bases from V and 0 bases from J, leaving 11 bases between. Per germline, CDR1 SGHKS and CDR2 YYEKEE (reference sequence). The CDR3 runs 15 residues. In DNA form, the CDR3 reads TGTGCCAGCAGCCAAGCCGGGACCTCTGGAAACACCATATATTTT. This sequence encodes CASSQAGTSGNTIYF.

The chain couples TRBV20-1 to TRBJ2-7; D gene ambiguous. The CDR3 has 11 amino acids. The germline CDR1 and CDR2 sequences are DFQATT and SNEGSKA (reference sequence). Trimming stripped 7 bases from V and 1 base from J, with 8 bases between. The chain's CDR3 is CSGRVSYEQYF. CDR3 nucleotides: TGCAGTGGCAGAGTATCCTACGAGCAGTACTTC.

The chain carries TRBV19 and TRBJ1-5; D is possibly TRBD1 (5 bases). From germline, CDR1 is LNHDA and CDR2 SQIVND (reference sequence). V gave up 3 bases and J gave up 4 bases, with 13 bases separating them. The CDR3 consists of 15 residues. The CDR3 DNA sequence: TGTGCCAGTAGTATTGGGGCGGAAGGAAATCAGCCCCAGCATTTT. It codes for CASSIGAEGNQPQHF.

V usage is TRBV7-3 and J usage is TRBJ2-3; 7 bases fit TRBD2. CDR1 SGHTA and CDR2 FQGTGA come from the germline V gene. V trimming: 2 bases; J trimming: 1 base; junction bases outside the gene matches: 6. This CDR3 has 16 amino acids. For the CDR3, the DNA is TGTGCCAGCAGCTTAGGGGCTAGCGGACGCACAGATACGCAGTATTTT. It codes for CASSLGASGRTDTQYF.

For the CDR3, the DNA is TGTGCCAGTAGTATCTCGCAGATCGGAAACACCATATATTTT. Translation: CASSISQIGNTIYF. V and J are TRBV19 and TRBJ1-3; no definite D call. The CDR3 spans 14 residues. Germline V gene lookup returns CDR1 LNHDA and CDR2 SQIVND (reference sequence). Trimming stripped 3 bases from V and 4 bases from J, with 10 bases between.

The gene calls are TRBV7-2 and TRBJ2-5; D gene ambiguous. The germline V and J ends were trimmed by 2 bases and 2 bases, with 6 bases remaining between them. In germline, CDR1 is SGHTA, CDR2 FQGNSA. The length of the CDR3 is 13 residues. CDR3 sequence: CASSLSRQETQYF. The CDR3 bases are TGTGCCAGCAGCTTAAGCCGACAAGAGACCCAGTACTTC.